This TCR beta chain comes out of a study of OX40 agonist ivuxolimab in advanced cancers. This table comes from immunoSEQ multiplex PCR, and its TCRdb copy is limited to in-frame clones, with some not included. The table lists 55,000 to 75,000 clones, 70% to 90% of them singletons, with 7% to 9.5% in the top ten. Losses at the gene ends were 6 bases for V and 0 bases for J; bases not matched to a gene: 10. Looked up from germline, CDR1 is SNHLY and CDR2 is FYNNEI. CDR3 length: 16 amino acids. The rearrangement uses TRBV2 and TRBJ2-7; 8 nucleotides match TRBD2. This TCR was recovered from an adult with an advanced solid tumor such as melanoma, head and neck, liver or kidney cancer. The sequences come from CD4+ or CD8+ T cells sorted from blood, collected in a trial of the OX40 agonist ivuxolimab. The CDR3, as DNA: TGTGCCAGCAGGGGGGGAACTAGCGGAATCTCCTACGAGCAGTACTTC. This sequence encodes CASRGGTSGISYEQYF.